The entry below gives a single TCR beta chain sequence along with its context. Anyone with autoimmune disease history or systemic immunosuppression was excluded. At cycle 4 day 1, cycle 7 day 1, and baseline, blood was sampled. TCRdb's table, derived via immunoSEQ multiplex PCR, lists solely in-frame clones and lacks some. The sample carries 59,000 or so clones, 75% to 90% recorded once. This record belongs to a study of OX40 agonist ivuxolimab in advanced cancers. Overall study: Dose-escalation patients had hepatocellular carcinoma, melanoma, renal cell or head and neck cancer. Three partial responders included one hepatocellular carcinoma patient and two cutaneous melanoma patients.

The CDR3 loop spans 13 amino acids. Germline V lookup: CDR1 MGHDK, CDR2 SYGVNS. Trimming removed 10 bases at V and 3 bases at J, with 15 bases between. Sequences were derived from CD4+ or CD8+ T cells sorted from blood, sampled in a trial of the OX40 agonist ivuxolimab. This receptor was identified in an adult with an advanced solid tumor such as melanoma, head and neck, liver or kidney cancer. V usage is TRBV25-1 and J usage is TRBJ1-2; D unclear. The CDR3 nucleotides read TGTGCCACCTTGGGGTGGGGATACTATGGCTACACCTTC. This gives the protein CATLGWGYYGYTF.